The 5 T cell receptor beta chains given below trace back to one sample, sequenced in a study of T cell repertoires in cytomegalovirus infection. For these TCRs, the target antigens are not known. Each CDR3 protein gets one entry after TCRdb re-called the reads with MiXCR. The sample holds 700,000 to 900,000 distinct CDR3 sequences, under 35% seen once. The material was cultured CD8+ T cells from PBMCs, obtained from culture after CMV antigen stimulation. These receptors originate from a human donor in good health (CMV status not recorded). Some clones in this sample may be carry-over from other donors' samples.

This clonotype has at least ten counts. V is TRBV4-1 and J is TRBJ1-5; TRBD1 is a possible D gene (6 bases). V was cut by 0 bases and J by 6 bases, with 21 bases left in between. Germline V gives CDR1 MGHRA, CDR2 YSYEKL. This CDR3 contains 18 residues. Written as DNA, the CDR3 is TGCGCCAGCAGCCAAGATGGGGCCCGGGGGGCGCGGCTTCAGCCCCAGCATTTT. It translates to CASSQDGARGARLQPQHF.

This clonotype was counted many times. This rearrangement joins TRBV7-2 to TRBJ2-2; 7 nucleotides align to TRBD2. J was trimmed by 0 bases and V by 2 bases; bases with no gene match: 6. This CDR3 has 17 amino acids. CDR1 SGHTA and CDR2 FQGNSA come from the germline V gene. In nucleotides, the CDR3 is TGTGCCAGCAGCTTACTGTCTAGCGGCGCGAACACCGGGGAGCTGTTTTTT. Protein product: CASSLLSSGANTGELFF. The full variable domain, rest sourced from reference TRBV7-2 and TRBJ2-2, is GAGVSQSPSNKVTEKGKDVELRCDPISGHTALYWYRQSLGQGLEFLIYFQGNSAPDKSGLPSDRFSAERTGGSVSTLTIQRTQQEDSAVYLCASSLLSSGANTGELFFGEGSRLTVL.

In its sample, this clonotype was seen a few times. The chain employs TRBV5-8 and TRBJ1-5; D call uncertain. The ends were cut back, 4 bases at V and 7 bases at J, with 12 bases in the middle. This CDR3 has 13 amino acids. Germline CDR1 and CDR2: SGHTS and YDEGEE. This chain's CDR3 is CASSPRWMQPQHF. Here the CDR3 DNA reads TGTGCCAGCAGCCCCAGGTGGATGCAGCCCCAGCATTTT.

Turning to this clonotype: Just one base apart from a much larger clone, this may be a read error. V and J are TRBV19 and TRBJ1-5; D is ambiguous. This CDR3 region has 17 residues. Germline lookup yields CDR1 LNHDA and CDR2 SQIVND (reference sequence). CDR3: CTSSIDSLGRFNQPQHF. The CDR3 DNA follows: TGTACCAGTAGTATAGACTCCCTCGGGAGGTTTAATCAGCCCCAGCATTTT. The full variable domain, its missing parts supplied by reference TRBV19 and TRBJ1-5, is DGGITQSPKYLFRKEGQNVTLSCEQNLNHDAMYWYRQDPGQGLRLIYYSQIVNDFQKGDIAEGYSVSREKKESFPLTVTSAQKNPTAFYLCTSSIDSLGRFNQPQHFGDGTRLSIL.

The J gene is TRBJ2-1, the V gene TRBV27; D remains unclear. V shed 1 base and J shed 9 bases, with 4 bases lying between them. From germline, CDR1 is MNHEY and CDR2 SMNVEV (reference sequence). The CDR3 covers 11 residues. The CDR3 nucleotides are TGTGCCAGCAGTTTATGGGGTGAGCAGTTCTTC. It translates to CASSLWGEQFF.